Given below is one T cell receptor (beta chain) in context. Its matching antigen is unknown. The data were obtained in a study of post-analysis software for immune sequencing data. Overall study findings and caveats: In patients, a few TRBV segments were more frequent than in controls, with TRBV5-6, TRBV5-1 and TRBV20-1 among them.

Germline V gene data show CDR1 as KGHSH and CDR2 as LQKENI. CDR3 size: 17 residues. The V and J ends lost 3 bases and 0 bases, in that order; junction bases with no gene match: 5. Included in the TCR beta cDNA libraries were unique molecular identifiers. TCRdb independently ran MiXCR on the PCR reads; one entry per CDR3 protein. This sample has 820,000 or so distinct CDR3 sequences, with 53% found just once. The TCR sequence derives from a girl between 5 and 17 years old with multiple sclerosis. The sequenced sample was blood. This rearrangement joins TRBV18 to TRBJ1-6; 7 nucleotides match TRBD1. The CDR3, as DNA: TGTGCCAGCTCACCCATGGACAGGCTCTCCTATAATTCACCCCTCCACTTT. It translates to CASSPMDRLSYNSPLHF.